A single sample gave rise to the 16 T cell receptor beta chains below, sequenced in a study of CD8 T cells in ankylosing spondylitis. In TCRdb, the 5' RACE reads were re-called with MiXCR into one record per CDR3 protein. The sample lists about 140,000 distinct CDR3 sequences; 7% to 10% were seen once. Sequenced input: synovial fluid, either unsorted or a sorted T cell fraction (not recorded which). The receptors derive from a male donor with ankylosing spondylitis.

V usage is TRBV7-2 and J usage is TRBJ1-1; 10 bases match TRBD1. This CDR3 comprises 15 residues. V gave up 2 bases and J gave up 7 bases; unmatched junction bases: 7. Germline V gene data show CDR1 as SGHTA and CDR2 as FQGNSA. CDR3 sequence reads: CASSLTGTGADEAFF. In nucleotides, the CDR3 is TGTGCCAGCAGCTTAACCGGGACAGGGGCTGATGAAGCTTTCTTT.

This clonotype has just a few counts. The J gene is TRBJ1-5, the V gene TRBV3-1; 8 bases are shared with TRBD1. CDR1 LGHDT and CDR2 YNNKEL come from the germline V gene (reference sequence). This CDR3 has 15 amino acids. The V gene end was trimmed by 5 bases and the J gene end by 2 bases; junction bases not matched to a gene: 5. The CDR3 bases are TGTGCCAGCAGCAACTCAGGGGGCGGCAATCAGCCCCAGCATTTT. This encodes CASSNSGGGNQPQHF.

The chain couples TRBV5-6 to TRBJ1-1; D might be TRBD1 (5 bases). CDR1 is SGHDT and CDR2 is YYEEEE in the germline V gene. The ends were cut back, 2 bases at V and 7 bases at J, with 9 bases in the middle. CDR3 size: 12 residues. The CDR3 DNA reads as TGTGCCAGCAGCTTCCGAAGGGGTGAAGCTTTCTTT. Its protein product is CASSFRRGEAFF.

This clonotype was detected ten times or more. The chain is built from TRBV4-3 and TRBJ2-3; D gene uncertain. The germline V gene has CDR1 LGHNA and CDR2 YSLEER. This CDR3 is 17 amino acids long. The V gene lost 0 bases and the J gene lost 0 bases, with 13 bases spanning the gap. CDR3 nucleotide sequence: TGCGCCAGCAGCCAAGATTGGTACACACTGAGCACAGATACGCAGTATTTT. Translating it yields CASSQDWYTLSTDTQYF.

This clonotype was detected ten times or more. This chain connects TRBV20-1 to TRBJ2-1, with a possible D match to TRBD2 (5 bases). This CDR3 spans 10 amino acids. Per the germline V gene, CDR1 is DFQATT and CDR2 is SNEGSKA (reference sequence). This chain's CDR3 is CTPSGNEQFF. The CDR3 DNA sequence: TGCACTCCGTCGGGGAATGAGCAGTTCTTC.

This clonotype appeared many times. This chain connects TRBV3-1 to TRBJ1-1; D possibly corresponds to TRBD1 (5 bases). CDR3 length: 14 amino acids. Trimming left V 4 bases short and J 6 bases short, with 15 bases between. Per the germline V gene, CDR1 is LGHDT and CDR2 is YNNKEL (reference sequence). For the CDR3, the DNA is TGTGCCAGCAGCCGTACCAGTTGGGGCGCTGAAGCTTTCTTT. The encoded protein is CASSRTSWGAEAFF.

DNA for the CDR3: TGTGCCAGCAGCTTAGTGGGGCGCACCTTCGATGAGCAGTTCTTC. Translating gives CASSLVGRTFDEQFF. This chain joins TRBV11-2 and TRBJ2-1, with a weak D call TRBD1 (5 bases). This CDR3 has 15 amino acids. Germline CDR1 is SGHAT and CDR2 is FQNNGV. V was trimmed by 1 base and J by 8 bases, leaving 15 bases between them.

This clonotype was recorded at least ten times. The rearrangement links TRBV12-3 or TRBV12-4 to TRBJ1-1, with D perhaps matching TRBD1 (6 bases). The V end was cut by 1 base, the J end by 7 bases, with 7 bases between. This CDR3 has 12 residues. The CDR3 DNA reads TGTGCCAGCAGTTTAGTACAGGGTGAAGCTTTCTTT. This gives the protein CASSLVQGEAFF.

This clonotype was picked up many times. The chain recombines TRBV20-1 with TRBJ1-1; no clear D gene. The V gene lost 0 bases and the J gene lost 6 bases, with 11 bases spanning the gap. Germline V gene data show CDR1 as DFQATT and CDR2 as SNEGSKA (reference sequence). This CDR3 contains 13 residues. In nucleotides, the CDR3 is TGCAGTGCTAGAGACCCCTGGCGAGCTGAAGCTTTCTTT. Translating gives CSARDPWRAEAFF.

This clonotype was seen only a few times. The rearrangement joins TRBV28 to TRBJ1-1, with no clear D. From germline, CDR1 is MDHEN and CDR2 SYDVKM. CDR3 length equals 13 residues. Trimming removed 5 bases from V and 1 base from J, with 8 bases in between. CDR3 DNA sequence: TGTGCCAGCAGTACCCAGAGGAACACTGAAGCTTTCTTT. As protein: CASSTQRNTEAFF.

The chain's CDR3 is CASSSGASVSYEQYF. CDR3 nucleotide sequence: TGTGCCAGCAGCTCAGGGGCTAGCGTTTCCTACGAGCAGTACTTC. The chain couples TRBV13 to TRBJ2-7; D might be TRBD1 or TRBD2, each matching 6 bases. The CDR3 runs 15 residues. The germline V gene has CDR1 PRHDT and CDR2 FYEKMQ (reference sequence). Trimming left V 4 bases short and J 1 base short, with 14 bases between.

This clonotype was counted a few times. V usage is TRBV7-8 and J usage is TRBJ1-3, with TRBD1 matching over 8 bases. Per germline, CDR1 SGHVS and CDR2 FQNEAQ. The V gene end was trimmed by 5 bases and the J gene end by 3 bases; junction bases not matched to a gene: 6. This CDR3 is 15 amino acids long. DNA of the CDR3: TGTGCCAGCAGCCCAGGGACAGGCCTTGGAAACACCATATATTTT. Its protein product is CASSPGTGLGNTIYF.

This clonotype appeared many times. This chain links TRBV27 with TRBJ1-4; D is undetermined. The CDR3 has 16 amino acids. Germline V gene lookup returns CDR1 MNHEY and CDR2 SMNVEV (reference sequence). V lost 5 bases, J lost 0 bases, and 13 bases lay in between. In DNA, the CDR3 is TGTGCCAGCAGTCTTCACAACACGGCAACTAATGAAAAACTGTTTTTT. Translated, it gives CASSLHNTATNEKLFF.

In its sample, this clonotype was seen many times. The J gene is TRBJ2-1, the V gene TRBV29-1; D gene unclear. Per germline, CDR1 SQVTM and CDR2 ANQGSEA. CDR3 length equals 11 residues. Trimming left V 3 bases short and J 15 bases short, with 15 bases between. CDR3 sequence reads: CSVESSSTPFF. CDR3 bases: TGCAGCGTTGAGTCCTCGTCTACCCCGTTCTTC.

This clonotype appeared a few times. The CDR3 DNA follows: TGTGCCACCAGCAGACCCCCTCATGGAAACACCATATATTTT. Residues: CATSRPPHGNTIYF. This rearrangement joins TRBV15 to TRBJ1-3; D gene uncertain. Trimming removed 2 bases at V and 3 bases at J, with 8 bases between. The V gene's germline CDR1 is LNHNV and CDR2 YYDKDF (reference sequence). The CDR3 is 14 residues long.

This clonotype was found many times. The chain joins TRBV7-2 to TRBJ2-7; 13 bases are a match to TRBD2. Germline assignment: CDR1 SGHTA and CDR2 FQGNSA. This CDR3 is built from 17 residues. The J segment lost 0 bases and the V segment lost 2 bases, leaving 4 bases of the junction unmatched. The CDR3 DNA is TGTGCCAGCAGCTTAACTAGCGGGGGGGCACCCTCCTACGAGCAGTACTTC. This sequence encodes CASSLTSGGAPSYEQYF.